The present entry profiles one T cell receptor (beta chain) with its context. The sample holds many counts of this clone. It lacks a known antigen. Base qualities are not at hand, and no much larger clone is one base apart. The method behind the library was PCR. Sequenced using an Illumina HiSeq 4000. High-throughput sequencing was used to profile the TCR beta-chain CDR3 region of every patient. As for the authors' bioinformatics: The researchers built a classifier to tell apart papillary thyroid cancer patients with distant metastasis, based on CDR3 differences among clinicopathological groups. Repertoire diversity was assessed with the Shannon index, and tumor-blood repertoire similarity with the Morisita-Horn index. Clones were called with MiXCR by TCRdb after fastp trimmed the public reads at Q25, and only in-frame beta chains were retained. What appears here as the V and J calls and clone size reflects TCRdb's work, not the paper's. In this sample the table shows roughly 32,000 clones, roughly 6.8% of which occur a single time. About 39% of the sample belongs to the ten largest clones.

These data belong to a study of metastatic and nonmetastatic thyroid tumors (dated by TCRdb to about 2020). Study-wide context: The researchers compared repertoires between peripheral blood samples and tumor or nodule tissue samples from patients with malignant or benign thyroid disease. Study-wide conclusions, independent of this receptor: In both blood and tumor samples, TCR beta diversity was reported to be significantly higher in malignant tumors than in benign nodules.

Before undergoing thyroid surgery, none of the patients had been given any kind of treatment. The study retrospectively analysed patient clinical samples collected from about 2012 to 2018 using T-cell receptor beta sequencing. Trimming costs V 4 bases and J 1 base, and their ends lie 14 bases apart. The cysteine opens and the phenylalanine closes a CDR3 of 15 amino acids. Just CDR3 DNA is preserved here, 45 bases in frame from base 1. Looking up the germline V gene yields CDR1 SGHRS and CDR2 YFSETQ. Sequencing used blood. This clonotype originated in a female donor with papillary thyroid cancer or a benign thyroid nodule (not recorded which). Some clones in this sample may be carry-over from other donors' samples. Recombination connected TRBV5-1 to TRBJ1-1, with TRBD1 as a weak D call on 6 bases. The DNA reads TGCGCCAGCAGCAAGGCCGGACAGAGGAACACTGAAGCTTTCTTT. It translates as CASSKAGQRNTEAFF.